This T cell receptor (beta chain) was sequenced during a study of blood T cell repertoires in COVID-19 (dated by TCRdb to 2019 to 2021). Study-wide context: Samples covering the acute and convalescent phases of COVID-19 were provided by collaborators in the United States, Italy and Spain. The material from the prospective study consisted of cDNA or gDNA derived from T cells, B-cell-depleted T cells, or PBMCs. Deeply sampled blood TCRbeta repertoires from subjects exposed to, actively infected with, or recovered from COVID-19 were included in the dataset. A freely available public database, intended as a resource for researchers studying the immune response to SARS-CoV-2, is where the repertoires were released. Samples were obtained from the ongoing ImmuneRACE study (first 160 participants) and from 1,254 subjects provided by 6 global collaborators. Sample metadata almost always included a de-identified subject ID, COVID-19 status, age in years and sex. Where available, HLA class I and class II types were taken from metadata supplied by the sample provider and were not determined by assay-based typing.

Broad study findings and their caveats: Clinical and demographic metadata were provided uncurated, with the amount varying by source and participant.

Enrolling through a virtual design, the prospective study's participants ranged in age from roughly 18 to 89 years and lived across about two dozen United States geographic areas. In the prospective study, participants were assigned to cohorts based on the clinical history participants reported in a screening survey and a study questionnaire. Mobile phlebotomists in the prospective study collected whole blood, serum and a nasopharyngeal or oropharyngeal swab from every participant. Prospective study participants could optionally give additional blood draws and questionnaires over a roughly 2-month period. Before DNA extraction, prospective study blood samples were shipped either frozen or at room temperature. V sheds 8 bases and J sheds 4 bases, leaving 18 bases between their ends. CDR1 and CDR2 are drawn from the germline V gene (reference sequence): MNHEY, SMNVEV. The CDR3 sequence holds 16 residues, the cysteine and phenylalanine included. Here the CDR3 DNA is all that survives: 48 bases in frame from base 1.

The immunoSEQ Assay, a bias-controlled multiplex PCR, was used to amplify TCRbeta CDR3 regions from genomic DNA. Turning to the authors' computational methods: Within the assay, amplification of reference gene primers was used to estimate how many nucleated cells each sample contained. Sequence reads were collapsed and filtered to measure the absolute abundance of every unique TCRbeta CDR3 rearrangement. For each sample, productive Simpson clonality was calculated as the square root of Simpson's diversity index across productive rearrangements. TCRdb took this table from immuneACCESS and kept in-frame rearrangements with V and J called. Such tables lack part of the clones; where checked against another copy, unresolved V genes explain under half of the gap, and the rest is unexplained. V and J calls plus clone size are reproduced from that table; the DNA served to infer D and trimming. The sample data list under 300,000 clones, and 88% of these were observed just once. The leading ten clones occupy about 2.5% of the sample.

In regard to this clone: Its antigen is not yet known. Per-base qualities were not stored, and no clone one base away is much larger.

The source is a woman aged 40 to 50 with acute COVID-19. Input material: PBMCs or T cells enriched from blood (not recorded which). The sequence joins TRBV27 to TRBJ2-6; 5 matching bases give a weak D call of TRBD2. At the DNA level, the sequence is TGTGCCAGCGCCCTCGAAGGGCGGGCGGGGGCCAACGTCCTGACTTTC. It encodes CASALEGRAGANVLTF.